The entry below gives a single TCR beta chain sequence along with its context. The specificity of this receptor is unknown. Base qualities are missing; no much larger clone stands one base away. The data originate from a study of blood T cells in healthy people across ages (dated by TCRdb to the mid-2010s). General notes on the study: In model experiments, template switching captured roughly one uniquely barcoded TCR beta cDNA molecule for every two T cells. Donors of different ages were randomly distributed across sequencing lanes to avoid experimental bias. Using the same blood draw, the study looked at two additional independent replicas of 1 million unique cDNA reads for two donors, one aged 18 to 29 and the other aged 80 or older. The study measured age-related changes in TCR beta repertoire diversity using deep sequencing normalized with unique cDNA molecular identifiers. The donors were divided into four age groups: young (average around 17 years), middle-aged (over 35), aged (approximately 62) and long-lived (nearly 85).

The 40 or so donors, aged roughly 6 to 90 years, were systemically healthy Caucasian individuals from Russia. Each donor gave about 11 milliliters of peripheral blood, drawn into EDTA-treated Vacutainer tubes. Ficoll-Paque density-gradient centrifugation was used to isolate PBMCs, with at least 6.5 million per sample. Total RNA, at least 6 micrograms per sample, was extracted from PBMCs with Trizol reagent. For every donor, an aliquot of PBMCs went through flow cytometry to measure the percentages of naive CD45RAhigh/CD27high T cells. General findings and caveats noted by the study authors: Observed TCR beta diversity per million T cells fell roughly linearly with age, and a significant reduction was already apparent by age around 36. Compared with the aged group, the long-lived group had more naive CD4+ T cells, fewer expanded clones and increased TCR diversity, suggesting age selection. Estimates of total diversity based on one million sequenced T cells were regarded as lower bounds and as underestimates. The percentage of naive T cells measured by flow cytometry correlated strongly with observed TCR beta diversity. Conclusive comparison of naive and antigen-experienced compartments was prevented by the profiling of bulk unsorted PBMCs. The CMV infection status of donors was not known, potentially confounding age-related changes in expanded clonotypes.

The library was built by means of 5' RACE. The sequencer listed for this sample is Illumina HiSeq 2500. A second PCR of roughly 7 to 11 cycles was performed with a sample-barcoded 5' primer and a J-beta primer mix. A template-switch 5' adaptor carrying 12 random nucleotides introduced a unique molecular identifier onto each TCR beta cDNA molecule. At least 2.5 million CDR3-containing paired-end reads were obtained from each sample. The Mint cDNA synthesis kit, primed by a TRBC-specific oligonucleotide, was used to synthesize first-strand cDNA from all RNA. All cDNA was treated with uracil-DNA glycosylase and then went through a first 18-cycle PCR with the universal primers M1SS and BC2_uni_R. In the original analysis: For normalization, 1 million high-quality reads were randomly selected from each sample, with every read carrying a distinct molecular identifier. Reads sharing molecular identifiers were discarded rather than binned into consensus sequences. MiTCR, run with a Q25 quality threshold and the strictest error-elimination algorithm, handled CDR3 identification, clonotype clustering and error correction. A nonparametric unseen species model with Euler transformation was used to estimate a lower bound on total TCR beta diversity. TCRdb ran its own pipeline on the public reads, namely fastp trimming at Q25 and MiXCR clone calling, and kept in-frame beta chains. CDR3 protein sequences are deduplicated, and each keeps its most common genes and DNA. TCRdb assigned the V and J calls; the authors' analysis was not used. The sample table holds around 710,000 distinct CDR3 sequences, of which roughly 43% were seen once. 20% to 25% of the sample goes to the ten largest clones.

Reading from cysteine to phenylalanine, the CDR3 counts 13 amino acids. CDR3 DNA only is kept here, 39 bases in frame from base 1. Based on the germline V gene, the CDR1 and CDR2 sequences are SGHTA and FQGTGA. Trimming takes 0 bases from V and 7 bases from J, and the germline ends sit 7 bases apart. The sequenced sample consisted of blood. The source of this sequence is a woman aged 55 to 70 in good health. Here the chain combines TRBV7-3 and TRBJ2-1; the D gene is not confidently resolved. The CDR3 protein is CASSLTGLNEQFF. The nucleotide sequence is TGTGCCAGCAGCTTAACGGGGTTGAATGAGCAGTTCTTC.